The source of this T cell receptor (beta chain) is a study of CD8 T cells in Susac syndrome. CDR3 size: 14 residues. CDR1 and CDR2 from the germline V gene are GTSNPN and SVGIG (reference sequence). V shed 2 bases and J 0 bases; nucleotides not matched to a gene: 3. It was with random hexamers that about 0.45 to 1 ug RNA was reverse transcribed. Each CDR3 protein is one row after TCRdb ran MiXCR on the immunoSEQ multiplex PCR reads. The sample holds about 200,000 distinct CDR3 sequences, roughly 94% seen once. This clonotype was seen just once. This chain joins TRBV30 and TRBJ1-1; 7 nucleotides line up with TRBD1. The TCR sequence derives from a human donor with multiple sclerosis. The sample taken for sequencing was CD4+ T cells from PBMCs. The chain's CDR3 is CAWSKGTVNTEAFF. The CDR3 nucleotides are TGTGCCTGGAGTAAAGGGACAGTGAACACTGAAGCTTTCTTT.